One and the same sample provided the 28 T cell receptor beta chains below, sequenced in a study of post-analysis software for immune sequencing data. Study findings and constraints: Roughly five TRBV segments were more frequent in patients than controls; TRBV5-6, TRBV5-1 and TRBV20-1 belonged to this group.

Included in the TCR beta cDNA libraries were unique molecular identifiers. TCRdb recomputed calls from the PCR reads with MiXCR, one row per CDR3 protein. The sample lists hundreds of thousands of distinct CDR3 sequences; 55% to 60% were seen once. For these receptors, no antigen is known. Sequencing was done on a sample of blood. All receptors come from a girl aged 2 to 9 with multiple sclerosis.

The J gene is TRBJ2-1, the V gene TRBV9; no clear D. The CDR3 extends over 15 amino acids. Germline values: CDR1 SGDLS, CDR2 YYNGEE. Trimming stripped 4 bases from V and 2 bases from J, with 13 bases between. In DNA form, the CDR3 reads TGTGCCAGCAGCCCGTCGGCGGTAACCTACAATGAGCAGTTCTTC. Amino acid sequence: CASSPSAVTYNEQFF.

This chain connects TRBV20-1 to TRBJ2-5; possibly TRBD1 for D (5 bases). Germline V CDR1 and CDR2: DFQATT, SNEGSKA (reference sequence). The CDR3 totals 15 residues. The V end was cut by 1 base, the J end by 0 bases, with 12 bases between. DNA for the CDR3: TGCAGTGCTAGAGTTGAACAGGAGTACCAAGAGACCCAGTACTTC. This encodes CSARVEQEYQETQYF.

The chain has TRBV5-1 and TRBJ1-2, with D perhaps matching TRBD1 (5 bases). Trimming cost V 1 base and J 2 bases, with 21 bases left between them. This CDR3 has 18 amino acids. The germline V gene has CDR1 SGHRS and CDR2 YFSETQ. CDR3 amino acids: CASSLRGLPGGENYGYTF. The CDR3 DNA follows: TGCGCCAGCAGCTTGAGGGGTTTGCCGGGAGGGGAGAACTATGGCTACACCTTC.

V gene TRBV15 combines with J gene TRBJ2-7, with D possibly TRBD2 on 5 matching bases. Germline V gene lookup returns CDR1 LNHNV and CDR2 YYDKDF (reference sequence). Trimming took 2 bases from V and 5 from J, leaving 13 bases between them. This CDR3 spans 14 amino acids. This CDR3 reads CATSRNGVYHEQYF. The CDR3 bases are TGTGCCACCAGCAGAAACGGGGTTTACCACGAGCAGTACTTC.

This chain joins TRBV29-1 and TRBJ2-3, with no clear D. V was pared by 4 bases and J by 2 bases, with 13 bases between. The CDR3 runs 14 residues. Germline loops: CDR1 SQVTM, CDR2 ANQGSEA. The CDR3 region has the DNA TGCAGCGTTGGGAGTCGAAGCCACACAGATACGCAGTATTTT. Protein: CSVGSRSHTDTQYF.

This clonotype has at least ten counts. A clone one base away is much larger, so this may be a read error. Here the CDR3 reads CASRETPSRSGERFF. CDR3 nucleotides: TGTGCCAGCAGGGAAACCCCCTCTAGGTCCGGGGAGCGGTTTTTT. This chain links TRBV11-2 with TRBJ2-2, with D maybe TRBD2 (5 bases). Germline CDR1 reads SGHAT; CDR2 reads FQNNGV. CDR3 length: 15 amino acids.

The genes are TRBV28 and TRBJ2-4; 13 bases are shared with TRBD2. Matching the DNA end better, TRBJ2-7 makes the J call doubtful. Germline loops: CDR1 MDHEN, CDR2 SYDVKM. CDR3 length: 15 amino acids. DNA of the CDR3: TGTGCCAGCAGTCCCAGGACTAGCGGGAGTGACGAGCAGTACTTC. It translates to CASSPRTSGSDEQYF.

V and J are TRBV2 and TRBJ2-7; 9 positions match TRBD1. V gave up 6 bases and J gave up 1 base; unmatched junction bases: 7. The CDR3 has 15 amino acids. Germline V gives CDR1 SNHLY, CDR2 FYNNEI. CDR3 amino acids: CASRMGTGRSYEQYF. CDR3 in DNA: TGTGCCAGCAGGATGGGGACAGGGAGATCCTACGAGCAGTACTTC.

V usage is TRBV7-9 and J usage is TRBJ2-1, with TRBD1 identical over 9 bases. V was pared by 1 base and J by 10 bases, with 11 bases of the junction left unmatched. From germline, CDR1 is SEHNR and CDR2 FQNEAQ (reference sequence). This CDR3 region has 16 residues. The CDR3 DNA reads TGTGCCAGCAGCTTAGGCGCGACAGGGGGGCTCGGGGAGCAGTTCTTC. This gives the protein CASSLGATGGLGEQFF.

This sequence joins TRBV7-2 and TRBJ2-4, with TRBD1 identical over 10 bases. Per the germline V gene, CDR1 is SGHTA and CDR2 is FQGNSA. The CDR3 loop spans 15 amino acids. J gave up 8 bases and V 6 bases, and 10 bases lay outside the gene matches. As DNA, the CDR3 is TGTGCCAGCAGTCGAACGGGACAGGGGACGGACATTCAGTACTTC. It yields the protein CASSRTGQGTDIQYF.

V is TRBV7-2 and J is TRBJ1-5, with 9 bases fitting TRBD1. There are 15 residues in the CDR3. The V gene end was trimmed by 5 bases and the J gene end by 7 bases; junction bases not matched to a gene: 9. CDR1 is SGHTA, CDR2 FQGNSA, per germline. CDR3 residues: CASSVRQGEGQPQHF. For the CDR3, the DNA is TGTGCCAGCAGCGTGAGACAGGGGGAGGGGCAGCCCCAGCATTTT.

V and J are TRBV10-3 and TRBJ2-3; a weak D match, TRBD2 (6 bases). Per germline, CDR1 ENHRY and CDR2 SYGVKD. CDR3 size: 13 residues. Trimming removed 8 bases from V and 1 base from J, with 10 bases in between. Written as DNA, the CDR3 is TGTGCCATCTCTGGGACTGGCACAGATACGCAGTATTTT. It encodes CAISGTGTDTQYF.

The CDR3 nucleotides read TGCAGCGTTGAACTGGCACAATCGTACGAGCAGTACTTC. Amino acids: CSVELAQSYEQYF. The chain has TRBV29-1 and TRBJ2-7; D unclear. With 2 bases removed from V and 4 bases from J, the gap between germline ends came to 12 bases. CDR1 is SQVTM and CDR2 is ANQGSEA in the germline V gene. The CDR3 consists of 13 residues.

This chain links TRBV10-3 with TRBJ2-7; 8 bases are a match to TRBD1. The CDR3 runs 16 residues. Looked up from germline, CDR1 is ENHRY and CDR2 is SYGVKD. With 6 bases clipped from V and 1 base from J, the junction kept 11 bases outside the gene matches. Here the CDR3 reads CAIRGQEGVRSYEQYF. CDR3 DNA: TGTGCCATCAGGGGACAGGAGGGAGTCCGGTCCTACGAGCAGTACTTC.

The chain couples TRBV9 to TRBJ2-3; D gene uncertain. V lost 4 bases to trimming and J lost 1 base, with 16 bases between them. Germline loops: CDR1 SGDLS, CDR2 YYNGEE. CDR3 length equals 16 residues. The CDR3 nucleotides read TGTGCCAGCAGCCCGGCGGCTGGTCTTGGCACAGATACGCAGTATTTT. This gives the protein CASSPAAGLGTDTQYF.

The chain is built from TRBV7-2 and TRBJ1-5; D may be TRBD1 (5 bases). Deletions cut 3 bases from V and 6 bases from J, with 21 bases between. Germline CDR1 SGHTA, CDR2 FQGNSA. CDR3 size: 17 residues. CDR3 in amino acids: CASSLVGREERAQPQHF. CDR3 bases: TGTGCCAGCAGCTTGGTAGGCAGGGAGGAGAGGGCTCAGCCCCAGCATTTT. Filled out from reference TRBV7-2 and TRBJ1-5, the complete variable domain reads GAGVSQSPSNKVTEKGKDVELRCDPISGHTALYWYRQSLGQGLEFLIYFQGNSAPDKSGLPSDRFSAERTGGSVSTLTIQRTQQEDSAVYLCASSLVGREERAQPQHFGDGTRLSIL.

This chain uses TRBV5-5 with TRBJ2-1; D might be TRBD1 or TRBD2, each matching 5 bases. The CDR3 contains 15 residues. From germline, CDR1 is SGHKS and CDR2 YYEKEE (reference sequence). V shed 4 bases and J shed 4 bases, with 15 bases lying between them. CDR3 bases: TGTGCCAGCAGCAAGACCGGGACGAATTACAATGAGCAGTTCTTC. This translates into CASSKTGTNYNEQFF.

The chain combines TRBV7-9 with TRBJ2-3; 9 bases map to TRBD2. The CDR3 has 15 amino acids. From germline, CDR1 is SEHNR and CDR2 FQNEAQ (reference sequence). V lost 5 bases, J lost 5 bases, and 8 bases stayed unmatched. CDR3 sequence: CASSGTSLTLDTQYF. Here the CDR3 DNA reads TGTGCCAGCAGCGGGACTAGCTTAACCCTAGATACGCAGTATTTT.

The genes are TRBV20-1 and TRBJ2-5, with 8 bases identical to TRBD1. This CDR3 contains 12 residues. Germline V CDR1 and CDR2: DFQATT, SNEGSKA (reference sequence). DNA of the CDR3: TGCAGCCCCGCGCAGGGGGCAAAGACCCAGTACTTC. Amino acid sequence: CSPAQGAKTQYF.

The chain is built from TRBV7-9 and TRBJ2-5, with a tentative D call TRBD1 (5 bases). Germline CDR1 is SEHNR and CDR2 is FQNEAQ (reference sequence). Trimming cost V 1 base and J 5 bases, with 14 bases left between them. The CDR3 is 15 amino acids. The CDR3 spells CASSLEDSPGETQYF. Written as DNA, the CDR3 is TGTGCCAGCAGCTTAGAAGACAGCCCTGGGGAGACCCAGTACTTC. Complete variable domain (other parts from reference TRBV7-9 and TRBJ2-5): DTGVSQNPRHKITKRGQNVTFRCDPISEHNRLYWYRQTLGQGPEFLTYFQNEAQLEKSRLLSDRFSAERPKGSFSTLEIQRTEQGDSAMYLCASSLEDSPGETQYFGPGTRLLVL.

The chain is built from TRBV2 and TRBJ1-1; 8 positions match TRBD1. CDR1 and CDR2 from the germline V gene are SNHLY and FYNNEI. V trimming: 4 bases; J trimming: 6 bases; junction bases outside the gene matches: 10. This CDR3 region has 15 residues. The CDR3 loop is CASSAGGVYGAEAFF. CDR3 nucleotide sequence: TGTGCCAGCAGTGCAGGGGGCGTTTACGGGGCTGAAGCTTTCTTT.

The rearrangement joins TRBV28 to TRBJ2-7; 9 bases are a match to TRBD2. CDR3 length: 17 amino acids. The V gene's germline CDR1 is MDHEN and CDR2 SYDVKM. V dropped 3 bases and J dropped 0; count of bases not matched to a gene: 9. The CDR3: CASSFLLAGQPSYEQYF. The CDR3 nucleotides read TGTGCCAGCAGTTTCCTTCTAGCGGGACAACCCTCCTACGAGCAGTACTTC. Variable domain in full (rest from reference TRBV28 and TRBJ2-7): DVKVTQSSRYLVKRTGEKVFLECVQDMDHENMFWYRQDPGLGLRLIYFSYDVKMKEKGDIPEGYSVSREKKERFSLILESASTNQTSMYLCASSFLLAGQPSYEQYFGPGTRLTVT.

This clonotype has a single count. In DNA form, the CDR3 reads TGTGCCAGCAGTGAGACTGCCAGGGAAGGAGAGACCCAGTACTTC. It specifies CASSETAREGETQYF. V is TRBV25-1 and J is TRBJ2-5; possibly TRBD1 for D (5 bases). CDR1 and CDR2 (germline): MGHDK, SYGVNS. V gave up 3 bases and J gave up 4 bases, with 15 bases separating them. The CDR3 is made up of 15 amino acids.

The V and J genes are TRBV5-1 and TRBJ2-5; perhaps D is TRBD1 or TRBD2 (5 bases each). Germline CDR1 reads SGHRS; CDR2 reads YFSETQ. V lost 5 bases, J lost 5 bases, and 10 bases lay in between. CDR3 length: 12 residues. The CDR3 loop reads CASSKGSETQYF. The CDR3 DNA reads as TGCGCCAGCAGTAAGGGGAGCGAGACCCAGTACTTC.

This clonotype was counted between two and nine times. Here the CDR3 reads CSASGQTYNEQFF. The CDR3 DNA is TGCAGTGCCAGTGGACAGACTTACAATGAGCAGTTCTTC. The chain has TRBV20-1 and TRBJ2-1; TRBD1 might be the D (6 bases). V was trimmed by 6 bases and J by 4 bases, leaving 13 bases between them. The length of the CDR3 is 13 residues. The V gene's germline CDR1 is DFQATT and CDR2 SNEGSKA (reference sequence).

This clonotype was detected a few times. The chain is built from TRBV20-1 and TRBJ2-1; D gene unclear. CDR1 and CDR2 from the germline V gene are DFQATT and SNEGSKA (reference sequence). Trimming pared 3 bases from V and 0 bases from J, leaving 6 bases between. The CDR3 runs to 13 residues. The CDR3 DNA follows: TGCAGTGCTAGTGCCGGCTCCTACAATGAGCAGTTCTTC. Its translation: CSASAGSYNEQFF.

This clonotype turned up a few times. The V and J genes are TRBV29-1 and TRBJ2-5; D is unresolved. V was trimmed by 4 bases and J by 2 bases, leaving 8 bases between them. CDR3 length: 12 residues. Germline lookup yields CDR1 SQVTM and CDR2 ANQGSEA. Here the CDR3 reads CSVGGPQETQYF. CDR3 bases: TGCAGCGTTGGAGGACCGCAAGAGACCCAGTACTTC.

This clonotype appeared once. V usage is TRBV7-2 and J usage is TRBJ2-1; 9 nucleotides align to TRBD2. J gave up 5 bases and V 5 bases, and 7 bases lay outside the gene matches. The CDR3 totals 15 residues. CDR1 is SGHTA and CDR2 is FQGNSA in the germline V gene. The CDR3, as DNA: TGTGCCAGCAGCCCAGTGCGGGGGGGGAACAATGAGCAGTTCTTC. Translating it yields CASSPVRGGNNEQFF.